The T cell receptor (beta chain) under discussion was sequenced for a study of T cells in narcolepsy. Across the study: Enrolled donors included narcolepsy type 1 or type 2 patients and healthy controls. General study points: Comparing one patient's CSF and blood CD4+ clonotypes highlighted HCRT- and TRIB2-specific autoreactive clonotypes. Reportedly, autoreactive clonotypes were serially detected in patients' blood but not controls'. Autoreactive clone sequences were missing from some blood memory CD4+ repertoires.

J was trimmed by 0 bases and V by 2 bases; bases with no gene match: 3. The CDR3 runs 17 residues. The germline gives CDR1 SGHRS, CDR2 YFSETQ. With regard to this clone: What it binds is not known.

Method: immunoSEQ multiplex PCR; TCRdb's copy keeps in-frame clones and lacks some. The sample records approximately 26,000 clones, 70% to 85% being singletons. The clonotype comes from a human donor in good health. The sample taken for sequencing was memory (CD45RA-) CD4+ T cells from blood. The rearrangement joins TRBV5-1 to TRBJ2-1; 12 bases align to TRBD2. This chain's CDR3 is CASSFGTSGLSYNEQFF. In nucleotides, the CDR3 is TGCGCCAGCAGCTTCGGGACTAGCGGGCTCTCCTACAATGAGCAGTTCTTC.